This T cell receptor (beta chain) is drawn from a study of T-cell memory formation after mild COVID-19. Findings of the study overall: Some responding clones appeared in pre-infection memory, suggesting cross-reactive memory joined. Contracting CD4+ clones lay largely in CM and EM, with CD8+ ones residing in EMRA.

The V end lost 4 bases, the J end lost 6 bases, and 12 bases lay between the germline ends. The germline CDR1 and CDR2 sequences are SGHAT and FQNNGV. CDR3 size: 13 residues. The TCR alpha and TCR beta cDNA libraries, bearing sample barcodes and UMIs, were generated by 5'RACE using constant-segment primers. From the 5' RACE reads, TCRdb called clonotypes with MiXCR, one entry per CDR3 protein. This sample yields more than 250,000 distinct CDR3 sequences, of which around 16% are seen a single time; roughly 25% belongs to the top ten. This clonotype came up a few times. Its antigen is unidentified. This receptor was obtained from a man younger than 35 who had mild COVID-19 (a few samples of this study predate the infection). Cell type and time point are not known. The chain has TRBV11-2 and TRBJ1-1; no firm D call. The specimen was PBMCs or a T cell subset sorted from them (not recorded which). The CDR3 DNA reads TGTGCCAGCAGCTCCGCGAGCGGGGCTGAAGCTTTCTTT. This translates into CASSSASGAEAFF.